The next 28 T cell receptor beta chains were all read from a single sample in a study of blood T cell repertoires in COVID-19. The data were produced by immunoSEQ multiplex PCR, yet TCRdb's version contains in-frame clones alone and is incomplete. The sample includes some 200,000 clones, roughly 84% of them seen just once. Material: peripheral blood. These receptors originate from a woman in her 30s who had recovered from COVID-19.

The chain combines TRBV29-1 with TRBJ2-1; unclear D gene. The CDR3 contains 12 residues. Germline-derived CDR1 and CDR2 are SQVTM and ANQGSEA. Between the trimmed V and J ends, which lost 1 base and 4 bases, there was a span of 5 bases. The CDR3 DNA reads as TGCAGCGTTGAAGGGGCTTACAATGAGCAGTTCTTC. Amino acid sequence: CSVEGAYNEQFF.

The CDR3, as DNA: TGTGCCAGCAGTTTCTTACGGAATGAGCAGTTCTTC. This gives the protein CASSFLRNEQFF. The rearrangement uses TRBV28 and TRBJ2-1; no definite D call. Per germline, CDR1 MDHEN and CDR2 SYDVKM. V dropped 3 bases and J dropped 7 bases, with 7 bases sitting between them. The CDR3 runs to 12 residues.

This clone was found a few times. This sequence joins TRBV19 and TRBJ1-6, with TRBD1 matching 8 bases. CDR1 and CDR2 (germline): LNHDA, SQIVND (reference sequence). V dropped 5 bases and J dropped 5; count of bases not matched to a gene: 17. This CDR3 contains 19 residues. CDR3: CASSQPTGVRGVHNSPLHF. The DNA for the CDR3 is TGTGCCAGTAGTCAACCGACAGGGGTCAGAGGAGTGCATAATTCACCCCTCCACTTT.

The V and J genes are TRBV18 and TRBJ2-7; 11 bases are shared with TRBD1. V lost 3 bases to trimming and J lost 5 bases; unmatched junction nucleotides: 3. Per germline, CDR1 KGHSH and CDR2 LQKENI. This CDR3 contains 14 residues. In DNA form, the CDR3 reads TGTGCCAGCTCACCCGGGACAGGGGGTAACGAGCAGTACTTC. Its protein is CASSPGTGGNEQYF.

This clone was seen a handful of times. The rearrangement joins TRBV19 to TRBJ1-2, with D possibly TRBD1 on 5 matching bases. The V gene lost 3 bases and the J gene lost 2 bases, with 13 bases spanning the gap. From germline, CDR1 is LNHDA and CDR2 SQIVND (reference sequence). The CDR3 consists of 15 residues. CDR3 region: CASSIFHRTNYGYTF. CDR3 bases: TGTGCCAGTAGTATCTTCCACAGGACCAACTATGGCTACACCTTC.

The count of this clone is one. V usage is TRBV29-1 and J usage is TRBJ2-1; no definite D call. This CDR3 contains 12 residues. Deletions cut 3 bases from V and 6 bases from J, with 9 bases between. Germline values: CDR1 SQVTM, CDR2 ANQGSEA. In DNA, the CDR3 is TGCAGCGTTGATTACCAGATCAATGAGCAGTTCTTC. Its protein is CSVDYQINEQFF.

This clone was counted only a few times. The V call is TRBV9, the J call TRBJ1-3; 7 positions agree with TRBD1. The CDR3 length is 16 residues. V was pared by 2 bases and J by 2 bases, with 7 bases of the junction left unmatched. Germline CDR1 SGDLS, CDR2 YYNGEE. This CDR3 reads CASSVGTASAGNTIYF. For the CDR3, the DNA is TGTGCCAGCAGCGTTGGGACAGCCTCAGCTGGAAACACCATATATTTT.

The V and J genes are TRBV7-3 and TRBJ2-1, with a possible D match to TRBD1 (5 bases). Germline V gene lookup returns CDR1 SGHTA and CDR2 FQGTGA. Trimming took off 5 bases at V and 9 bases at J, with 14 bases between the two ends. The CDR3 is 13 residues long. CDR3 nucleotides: TGTGCCAGCAGCACTAAGACAGTGGGTGAGCAGTTCTTC. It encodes CASSTKTVGEQFF. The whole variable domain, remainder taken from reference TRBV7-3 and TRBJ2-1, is GAGVSQTPSNKVTEKGKYVELRCDPISGHTALYWYRQSLGQGPEFLIYFQGTGAADDSGLPNDRFFAVRPEGSVSTLKIQRTERGDSAVYLCASSTKTVGEQFFGPGTRLTVL.

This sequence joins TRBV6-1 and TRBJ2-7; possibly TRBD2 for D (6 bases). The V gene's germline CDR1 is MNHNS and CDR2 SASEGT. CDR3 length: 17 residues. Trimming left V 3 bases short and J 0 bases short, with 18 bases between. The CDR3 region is CASSEKVGGGYSYEQYF. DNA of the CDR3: TGTGCCAGCAGTGAGAAGGTCGGGGGAGGTTACTCCTACGAGCAGTACTTC.

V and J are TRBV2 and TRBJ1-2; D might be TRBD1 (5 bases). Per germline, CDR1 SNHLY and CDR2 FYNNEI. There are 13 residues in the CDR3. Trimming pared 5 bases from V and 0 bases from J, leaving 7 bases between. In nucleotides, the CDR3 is TGTGCCAGCAGTCCGACAGCTAACTATGGCTACACCTTC. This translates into CASSPTANYGYTF.

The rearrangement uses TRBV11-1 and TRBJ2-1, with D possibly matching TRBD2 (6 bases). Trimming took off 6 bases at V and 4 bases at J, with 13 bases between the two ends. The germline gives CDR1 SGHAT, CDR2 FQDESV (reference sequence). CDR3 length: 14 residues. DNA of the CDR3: TGTGCCAGCAGTCCGGGACTCGCTTACAATGAGCAGTTCTTC. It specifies CASSPGLAYNEQFF.

The CDR3 DNA reads as TGTGCCAGTTCGACAGGGCAAAACTATGGCTACACCTTC. This codes for CASSTGQNYGYTF. The V call is TRBV19, the J call TRBJ1-2; 7 bases map to TRBD1. Germline V gene lookup returns CDR1 LNHDA and CDR2 SQIVND (reference sequence). V lost 8 bases, J lost 2 bases, and 5 bases stayed unmatched. The CDR3 consists of 13 residues.

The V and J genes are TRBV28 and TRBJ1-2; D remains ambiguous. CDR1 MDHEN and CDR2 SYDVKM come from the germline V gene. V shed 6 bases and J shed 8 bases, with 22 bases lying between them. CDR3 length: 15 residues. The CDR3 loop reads CASSLNYDGGRGYTF. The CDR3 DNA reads TGTGCCAGCAGCCTCAATTACGACGGAGGGCGAGGCTACACCTTC.

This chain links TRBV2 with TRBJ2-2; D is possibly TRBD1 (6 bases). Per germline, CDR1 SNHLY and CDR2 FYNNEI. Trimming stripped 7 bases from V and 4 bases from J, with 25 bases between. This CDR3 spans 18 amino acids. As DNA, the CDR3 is TGTGCCAGCATTAGCACCCCTTTTTACCCAGGGGTCACCGGGGAGCTGTTTTTT. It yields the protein CASISTPFYPGVTGELFF.

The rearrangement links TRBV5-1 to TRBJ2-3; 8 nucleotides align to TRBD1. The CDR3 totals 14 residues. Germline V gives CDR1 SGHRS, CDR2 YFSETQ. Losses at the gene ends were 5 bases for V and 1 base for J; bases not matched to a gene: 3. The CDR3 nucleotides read TGCGCCAGCAGACCGGGACAGGGCACAGATACGCAGTATTTT. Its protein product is CASRPGQGTDTQYF.

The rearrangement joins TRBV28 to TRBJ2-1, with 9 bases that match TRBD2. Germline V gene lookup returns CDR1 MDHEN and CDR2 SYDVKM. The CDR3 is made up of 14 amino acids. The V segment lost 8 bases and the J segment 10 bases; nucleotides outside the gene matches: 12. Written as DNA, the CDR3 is TGTGCCAGCGGGCTCGGCGGGAGGGCCAGCGAGCAGTTCTTC. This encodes CASGLGGRASEQFF. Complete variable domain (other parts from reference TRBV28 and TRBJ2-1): DVKVTQSSRYLVKRTGEKVFLECVQDMDHENMFWYRQDPGLGLRLIYFSYDVKMKEKGDIPEGYSVSREKKERFSLILESASTNQTSMYLCASGLGGRASEQFFGPGTRLTVL.

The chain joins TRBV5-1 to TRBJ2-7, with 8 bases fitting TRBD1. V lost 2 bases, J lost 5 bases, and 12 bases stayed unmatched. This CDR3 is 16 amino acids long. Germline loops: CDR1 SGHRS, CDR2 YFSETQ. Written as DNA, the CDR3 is TGCGCCAGCAGCTTAGGACGCGCAGGGGGCATCGACGAGCAGTACTTC. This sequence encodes CASSLGRAGGIDEQYF.

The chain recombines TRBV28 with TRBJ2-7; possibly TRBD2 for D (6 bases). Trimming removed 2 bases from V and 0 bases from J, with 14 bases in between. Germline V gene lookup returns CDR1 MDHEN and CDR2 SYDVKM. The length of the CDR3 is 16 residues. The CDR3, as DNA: TGTGCCAGCAGTTTAACGGCCGGGGGTCCCTCCTACGAGCAGTACTTC. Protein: CASSLTAGGPSYEQYF.

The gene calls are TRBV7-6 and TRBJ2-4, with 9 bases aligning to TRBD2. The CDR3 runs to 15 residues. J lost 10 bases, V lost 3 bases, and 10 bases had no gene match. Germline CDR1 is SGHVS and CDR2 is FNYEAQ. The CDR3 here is CASSLLAGKGKIQYF. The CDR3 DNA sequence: TGTGCCAGCAGCTTGCTAGCGGGAAAGGGGAAAATTCAGTACTTC.

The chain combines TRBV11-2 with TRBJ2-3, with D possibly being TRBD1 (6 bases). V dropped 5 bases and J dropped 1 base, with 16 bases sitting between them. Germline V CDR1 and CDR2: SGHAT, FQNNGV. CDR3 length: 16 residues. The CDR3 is CASSLQNRVGTDTQYF. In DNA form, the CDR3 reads TGTGCCAGCAGCCTCCAGAACAGGGTGGGCACAGATACGCAGTATTTT. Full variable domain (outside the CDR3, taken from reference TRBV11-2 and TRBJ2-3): EAGVAQSPRYKIIEKRQSVAFWCNPISGHATLYWYQQILGQGPKLLIQFQNNGVVDDSQLPKDRFSAERLKGVDSTLKIQPAKLEDSAVYLCASSLQNRVGTDTQYFGPGTRLTVL.

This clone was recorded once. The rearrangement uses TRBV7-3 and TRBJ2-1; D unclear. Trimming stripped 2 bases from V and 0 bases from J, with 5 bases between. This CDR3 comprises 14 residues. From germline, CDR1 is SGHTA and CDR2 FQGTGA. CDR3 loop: CASSLSSSYNEQFF. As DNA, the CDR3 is TGTGCCAGCAGCTTATCCTCCTCCTACAATGAGCAGTTCTTC.

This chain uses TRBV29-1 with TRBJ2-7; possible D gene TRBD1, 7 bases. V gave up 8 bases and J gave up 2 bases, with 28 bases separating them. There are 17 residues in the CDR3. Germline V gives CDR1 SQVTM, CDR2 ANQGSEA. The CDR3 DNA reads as TGCAGCCACCCGGGACAGAGGAAGTCTCAGCGGGCCTACGAGCAGTACTTC. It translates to CSHPGQRKSQRAYEQYF.

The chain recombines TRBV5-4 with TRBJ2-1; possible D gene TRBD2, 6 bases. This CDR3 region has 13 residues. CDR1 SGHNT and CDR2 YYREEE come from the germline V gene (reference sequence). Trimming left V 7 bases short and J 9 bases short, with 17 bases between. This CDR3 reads CASQEGQNGEQFF. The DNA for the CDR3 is TGTGCCAGCCAGGAGGGCCAGAACGGTGAGCAGTTCTTC.

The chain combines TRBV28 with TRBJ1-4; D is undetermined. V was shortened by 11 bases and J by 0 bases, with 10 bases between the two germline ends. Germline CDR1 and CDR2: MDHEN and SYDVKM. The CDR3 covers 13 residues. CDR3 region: CAVPGSTNEKLFF. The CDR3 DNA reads TGTGCCGTCCCGGGATCAACTAATGAAAAACTGTTTTTT.

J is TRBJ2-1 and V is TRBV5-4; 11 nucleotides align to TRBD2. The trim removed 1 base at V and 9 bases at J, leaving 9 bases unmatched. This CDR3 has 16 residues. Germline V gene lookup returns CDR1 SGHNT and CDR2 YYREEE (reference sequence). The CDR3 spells CASSLWPGTSGIEQFF. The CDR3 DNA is TGTGCCAGCAGCTTGTGGCCCGGGACTAGCGGTATTGAGCAGTTCTTC.

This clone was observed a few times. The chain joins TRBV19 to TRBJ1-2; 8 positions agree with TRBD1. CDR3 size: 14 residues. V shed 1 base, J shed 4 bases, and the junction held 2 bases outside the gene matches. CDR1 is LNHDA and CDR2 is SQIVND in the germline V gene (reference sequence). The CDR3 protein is CASSIATGAYGYTF. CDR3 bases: TGTGCCAGTAGTATAGCGACAGGGGCCTATGGCTACACCTTC.

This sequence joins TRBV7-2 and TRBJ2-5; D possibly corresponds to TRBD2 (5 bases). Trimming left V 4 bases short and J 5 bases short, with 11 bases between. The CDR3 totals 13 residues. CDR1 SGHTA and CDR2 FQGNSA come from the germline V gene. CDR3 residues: CASSSRRRETQYF. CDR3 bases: TGTGCCAGCAGCTCCCGGCGGAGGGAGACCCAGTACTTC.

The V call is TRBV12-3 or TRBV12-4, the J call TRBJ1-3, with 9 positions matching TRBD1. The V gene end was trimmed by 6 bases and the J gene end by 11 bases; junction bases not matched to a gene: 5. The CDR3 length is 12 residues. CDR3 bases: TGTGCCAGCAGCCGGACAGGGGTGCCCATATATTTT. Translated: CASSRTGVPIYF.